Shown below are 17 T cell receptor beta chains from a single sample sequenced in a study of metastatic and nonmetastatic thyroid tumors. None of the patients had undergone any treatment ahead of thyroid surgery. TCRdb reassembled clones from the PCR reads with MiXCR. This table holds more than 40,000 clones, under 4% found once. Material: blood. The receptors shown here come from a female donor with papillary thyroid cancer or a benign thyroid nodule (not recorded which). Some clones in this sample may be carry-over from other donors' samples.

This chain connects TRBV30 to TRBJ1-1; D unclear. In germline, CDR1 is GTSNPN, CDR2 SVGIG (reference sequence). V lost 2 bases and J 1 base, leaving 8 bases between the germline ends. The CDR3 sequence is 13 residues long. The CDR3 sequence is CAWSSSENTEAFF. CDR3 DNA: TGTGCCTGGAGTTCGAGTGAGAACACTGAAGCTTTCTTT.

This clone was seen repeatedly, ten times or more. The chain uses TRBV30 and TRBJ1-1, with D unclear. With 2 bases removed from V and 7 bases from J, the gap between germline ends came to 8 bases. From germline, CDR1 is GTSNPN and CDR2 SVGIG (reference sequence). The CDR3 runs 11 residues. The CDR3 DNA is TGTGCCTGGAGTCCGGACTATGAAGCTTTCTTT. This gives the protein CAWSPDYEAFF.

This clone was detected many times. A read error may be the cause here, since a much bigger clone is one base away. The chain employs TRBV11-2 and TRBJ2-1; 9 nucleotides agree with TRBD2. Germline V CDR1 and CDR2: SGHAT, FQNNGV. The CDR3 runs 12 residues. CDR3 in DNA: TGTACCAGCAGCTCTAGCGGGATTGAGCAGTTCTTC. It codes for CTSSSSGIEQFF.

Notes on this clone: Germline is not matched at one junction end, which may reflect a read error. The rearrangement uses TRBV3-1 and TRBJ1-3, with D possibly TRBD1 on 6 matching bases. The V gene's germline CDR1 is LGHDT and CDR2 YNNKEL (reference sequence). This CDR3 spans 15 amino acids. The chain's CDR3 is CASTQKQGTGNTIYF. The CDR3 DNA reads as TGTGCCAGCACCCAAAAACAGGGCACTGGAAACACCATATATTTT.

The CDR3 loop reads CASGLARSYEQYF. CDR3 sequence (DNA): TGTGCTAGTGGTTTGGCGCGCAGCTACGAGCAGTACTTC. The chain recombines TRBV12-5 with TRBJ2-7; D gene uncertain. The CDR3 totals 13 residues. Germline loops: CDR1 LGHNT, CDR2 FRNRAP. V was trimmed by 1 base and J by 3 bases, leaving 7 bases between them.

This clone was seen repeatedly, ten times or more. V is TRBV10-2 and J is TRBJ2-3, with 12 nucleotides matching TRBD1. CDR1 WSHSY and CDR2 SAAADI come from the germline V gene. V gave up 0 bases and J gave up 3 bases; unmatched junction bases: 7. The CDR3 totals 18 residues. The DNA of the CDR3 is TGCGCCAGCAGTGAGTCTATGGGACAGGGGGCGAGGACAGATACGCAGTATTTT. Translation gives CASSESMGQGARTDTQYF.

The table lists this clone with many counts. This sequence joins TRBV30 and TRBJ2-3, with D possibly TRBD2 on 6 matching bases. CDR3 length: 13 amino acids. Per the germline V gene, CDR1 is GTSNPN and CDR2 is SVGIG (reference sequence). Between the trimmed V and J ends, which lost 1 base and 2 bases, there was a span of 7 bases. CDR3 DNA sequence: TGTGCCTGGAGTGGGGGGGTCACAGATACGCAGTATTTT. As protein: CAWSGGVTDTQYF.

Points on this clone: Given a much more abundant clone one base away, this may be a read error. This sequence joins TRBV7-8 and TRBJ2-5, with D uncertain. CDR1 is SGHVS and CDR2 is FQNEAQ in the germline V gene. This CDR3 is built from 16 residues. The CDR3 DNA is TGTGCCAGCAGCTTAGTATTTAGGGCAGGCCAAGAGACCCAGCACTTC. Protein product: CASSLVFRAGQETQHF.

This clone has a handful of counts. The chain combines TRBV30 with TRBJ2-2; D possibly corresponds to TRBD2 (6 bases). Looked up from germline, CDR1 is GTSNPN and CDR2 is SVGIG (reference sequence). CDR3 length equals 16 residues. V gave up 4 bases and J gave up 1 base, with 16 bases separating them. The CDR3 coding sequence is TGTGCCTGGACCTTTCCCGGGACTTGGAACACCGGGGAGCTGTTTTTT. It specifies CAWTFPGTWNTGELFF.

There are many counts of this clone. The V gene is TRBV30, the J gene TRBJ1-4; D might be TRBD1 (5 bases). The CDR3 covers 13 residues. The germline V gene has CDR1 GTSNPN and CDR2 SVGIG (reference sequence). Between the trimmed V and J ends, which lost 4 bases and 5 bases, there was a span of 11 bases. This chain's CDR3 is CAWKDSLNEKLFF. DNA for the CDR3: TGTGCCTGGAAAGACAGCCTGAATGAAAAACTGTTTTTT. Full variable domain (missing parts from reference TRBV30 and TRBJ1-4): SQTIHQWPATLVQPVGSPLSLECTVEGTSNPNLYWYRQAAGRGLQLLFYSVGIGQISSEVPQNLSASRPQDRQFILSSKKLLLSDSGFYLCAWKDSLNEKLFFGSGTQLSVL.

This clone was seen a few times. The rearrangement joins TRBV12-3 or TRBV12-4 to TRBJ2-1, with TRBD2 identical over 10 bases. V was clipped by 5 bases and J by 3 bases; unmatched bases: 7. The CDR3 loop spans 16 amino acids. The CDR3 spells CASSEGSGRNYNEQFF. The CDR3 DNA reads as TGTGCCAGCAGTGAAGGTAGCGGGAGGAACTACAATGAGCAGTTCTTC.

This clone was detected ten times or more. The chain links TRBV24-1 to TRBJ2-3; D ambiguous. This CDR3 comprises 12 residues. Per the germline V gene, CDR1 is KGHDR and CDR2 is SFDVKD. The V end was cut by 11 bases, the J end by 3 bases, with 11 bases between. The CDR3 sequence: CASSGQTDTQYF. CDR3 nucleotide sequence: TGTGCCAGCTCAGGTCAAACAGATACGCAGTATTTT.

This clone was counted at least ten times. At the DNA level, this CDR3 is encoded by other sequences in the same sample as well. V and J are TRBV6-4 and TRBJ2-1, with 10 bases lining up with TRBD2. The germline CDR1 and CDR2 sequences are MRHNA and SNTAGT. The V gene end was trimmed by 5 bases and the J gene end by 7 bases; junction bases not matched to a gene: 8. The CDR3 covers 15 residues. CDR3 in amino acids: CASSKSSGSANEQFF. The DNA of the CDR3 is TGTGCCAGCAGTAAGTCTAGCGGGAGTGCGAATGAGCAGTTCTTC.

This clone was counted ten times or more. This chain links TRBV2 with TRBJ1-2, with TRBD1 matching over 7 bases. The CDR3 is made up of 13 amino acids. The ends lost 1 base at V and 5 bases at J; junction bases unmatched: 1. Germline-derived CDR1 and CDR2 are SNHLY and FYNNEI. The CDR3 region is CASSEDRGYGYTF. The DNA of the CDR3 is TGTGCCAGCAGTGAAGACAGGGGATATGGCTACACCTTC.

This clone came up a few times. The V call is TRBV12-3 or TRBV12-4, the J call TRBJ2-2; no definite D call. This CDR3 has 14 residues. V lost 7 bases, J lost 0 bases, and 9 bases lay in between. The CDR3 region has the DNA TGTGCCAGCAACCCGACAACGAACACCGGGGAGCTGTTTTTT. Its protein product is CASNPTTNTGELFF.

This clone was picked up many times. V gene TRBV6-1 combines with J gene TRBJ2-7, with 15 bases aligning to TRBD2. This CDR3 is built from 18 residues. The germline V gene encodes CDR1 MNHNS and CDR2 SASEGT. J lost 2 bases, V lost 6 bases, and 11 bases had no gene match. CDR3: CASRTSRTSGRDTYEQYF. The CDR3 DNA reads TGTGCCAGCAGGACATCCAGGACTAGCGGGAGGGATACCTACGAGCAGTACTTC.

This clone was observed at least ten times. The chain is built from TRBV28 and TRBJ1-1; D unclear. Trimming took off 1 base at V and 11 bases at J, with 17 bases between the two ends. Germline CDR1 MDHEN, CDR2 SYDVKM. This CDR3 region has 14 residues. The CDR3 here is CASSLSAPEGKAFF. CDR3 nucleotides: TGTGCCAGCAGTTTATCGGCCCCAGAAGGGAAGGCTTTCTTT.